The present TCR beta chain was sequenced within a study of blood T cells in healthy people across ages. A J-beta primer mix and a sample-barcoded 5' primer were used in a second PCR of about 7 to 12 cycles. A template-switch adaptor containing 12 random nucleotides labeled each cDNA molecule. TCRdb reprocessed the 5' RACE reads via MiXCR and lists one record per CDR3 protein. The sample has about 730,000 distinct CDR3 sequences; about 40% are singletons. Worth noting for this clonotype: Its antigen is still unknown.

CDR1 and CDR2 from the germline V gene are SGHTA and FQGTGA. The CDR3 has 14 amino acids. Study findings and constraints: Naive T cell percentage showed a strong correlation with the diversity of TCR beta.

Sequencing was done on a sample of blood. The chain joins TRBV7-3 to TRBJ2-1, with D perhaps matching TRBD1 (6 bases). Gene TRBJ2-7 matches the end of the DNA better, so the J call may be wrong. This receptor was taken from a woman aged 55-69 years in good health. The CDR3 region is CASSLPGAHNEQYF. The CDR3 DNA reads TGTGCCAGCAGCTTACCAGGGGCCCACAATGAGCAGTACTTC.